Below are 31 T cell receptor beta chains sequenced from a single sample in a study of identical twins. TCRdb redid the calling of the 5' RACE reads with MiXCR, one entry per CDR3 protein. The repertoire holds about 100,000 distinct CDR3 sequences, with roughly 6% as singletons. The sequenced material came from memory T cells sorted from blood. These receptors were collected from a woman aged 45-59 years in good health.

The chain has TRBV20-1 and TRBJ2-5; TRBD2 agrees at 9 bases. From germline, CDR1 is DFQATT and CDR2 SNEGSKA (reference sequence). V dropped 0 bases and J dropped 4; count of bases not matched to a gene: 6. The CDR3 loop spans 15 amino acids. In nucleotides, the CDR3 is TGCAGTGCTAGAGATCTAGCGGGAATTGGAGAGACCCAGTACTTC. The encoded protein is CSARDLAGIGETQYF.

This clonotype showed up many times. The CDR3 is CSARDFTLAASRDTQYF. The CDR3 DNA sequence: TGCAGTGCTAGAGATTTTACCTTAGCGGCCTCAAGGGATACGCAGTATTTT. The genes are TRBV20-1 and TRBJ2-3; a weak D match, TRBD2 (6 bases). V lost 0 bases, J lost 6 bases, and 22 bases lay in between. This CDR3 region has 17 residues. Germline CDR1 reads DFQATT; CDR2 reads SNEGSKA (reference sequence).

The CDR3 coding sequence is TGTGCCATCAGTGAGTACCGGGACAGGGGAGCCACTGAAGCTTTCTTT. Protein sequence: CAISEYRDRGATEAFF. This chain connects TRBV10-3 to TRBJ1-1, with TRBD1 matching 10 bases. This CDR3 comprises 16 residues. Germline CDR1 ENHRY, CDR2 SYGVKD. V was pared by 1 base and J by 4 bases, with 6 bases of the junction left unmatched.

This clonotype appeared many times. V is TRBV12-3 or TRBV12-4 and J is TRBJ2-7; 9 bases match TRBD1. The trim removed 3 bases at V and 3 bases at J, leaving 18 bases unmatched. The CDR3 totals 19 residues. CDR3 in amino acids: CASSFFGTGRERGDYEQYV. CDR3 bases: TGTGCCAGCAGTTTTTTCGGGACAGGGCGGGAGAGGGGGGACTACGAGCAGTACGTC.

The V call is TRBV24-1, the J call TRBJ2-3; TRBD2 matches 10 bases. Germline CDR1 is KGHDR and CDR2 is SFDVKD. V lost 5 bases, J lost 3 bases, and 4 bases stayed unmatched. The CDR3 length is 15 residues. The CDR3 sequence is CATSAAGGPTDTQYF. The CDR3 DNA reads as TGTGCCACCAGTGCAGCGGGAGGGCCTACAGATACGCAGTATTTT.

This clonotype was recorded a few times. The chain uses TRBV28 and TRBJ2-5, with D tentatively TRBD1 (6 bases). Germline assignment: CDR1 MDHEN and CDR2 SYDVKM. This CDR3 spans 12 amino acids. Trimming removed 8 bases from V and 5 bases from J, with 12 bases in between. Written as DNA, the CDR3 is TGTGCCAGCCAGGGGTCTAGGGAGACCCAGTACTTC. Translated: CASQGSRETQYF.

The sample holds many counts of this clonotype. The V and J genes are TRBV24-1 and TRBJ2-3; D remains unclear. Trimming removed 0 bases at V and 0 bases at J, with 6 bases between. This CDR3 is 15 amino acids long. Germline-derived CDR1 and CDR2 are KGHDR and SFDVKD. Here the CDR3 reads CATSDLYRSTDTQYF. The DNA of the CDR3 is TGTGCCACCAGTGATTTGTACCGTAGCACAGATACGCAGTATTTT.

Many counts were recorded for this clonotype. The chain carries TRBV5-1 and TRBJ1-6; 9 nucleotides agree with TRBD1. There are 15 residues in the CDR3. Germline V lookup: CDR1 SGHRS, CDR2 YFSETQ. V lost 3 bases, J lost 8 bases, and 6 bases stayed unmatched. This chain's CDR3 is CASSSRTGEDSPLHF. DNA for the CDR3: TGCGCCAGCAGCTCCAGGACAGGGGAAGATTCACCCCTCCACTTT.

This clonotype was counted between two and nine times. V and J are TRBV7-8 and TRBJ2-7; 8 bases align to TRBD2. With 1 base clipped from V and 5 bases from J, the junction kept 7 bases outside the gene matches. This CDR3 spans 15 amino acids. Germline V gives CDR1 SGHVS, CDR2 FQNEAQ. CDR3 loop: CASSLEAGVSHEQYV. The CDR3 nucleotides are TGTGCCAGCAGCTTAGAAGCGGGAGTATCCCACGAGCAGTACGTC.

This clonotype was detected many times. V and J are TRBV29-1 and TRBJ2-5, with D perhaps matching TRBD2 (6 bases). The length of the CDR3 is 14 residues. Trimming pared 3 bases from V and 5 bases from J, leaving 16 bases between. Looked up from germline, CDR1 is SQVTM and CDR2 is ANQGSEA. The CDR3 sequence: CSVDRAGRRETQYF. The CDR3 DNA follows: TGCAGCGTTGACCGGGCGGGGCGGAGGGAGACCCAGTACTTC.

This clonotype was counted only a few times. The chain joins TRBV10-3 to TRBJ2-3; the D is unclear. The CDR3 is 13 amino acids. The V gene lost 10 bases and the J gene lost 5 bases, with 16 bases spanning the gap. The germline CDR1 and CDR2 sequences are ENHRY and SYGVKD. In nucleotides, the CDR3 is TGTGCCACCACAATTGCCACCGGAGATACGCAGTATTTT. It is translated as CATTIATGDTQYF.

This clonotype occurred many times. CDR3 amino acids: CATRTGQASYNEQFF. CDR3 DNA: TGTGCCACCAGGACAGGCCAAGCCTCCTACAATGAGCAGTTCTTC. The V call is TRBV15, the J call TRBJ2-1; D possibly corresponds to TRBD1 (6 bases). Germline-derived CDR1 and CDR2 are LNHNV and YYDKDF (reference sequence). The V and J ends lost 6 bases and 0 bases respectively, with 12 bases between them. CDR3 length equals 15 residues.

This clonotype was counted many times. The genes are TRBV10-1 and TRBJ2-1; no clear D gene. This CDR3 has 12 residues. Trimming stripped 4 bases from V and 6 bases from J, with 7 bases between. CDR1 is WNHNN, CDR2 SYGVQD, per germline (reference sequence). CDR3 residues: CASSASANEQFF. Here the CDR3 DNA reads TGCGCCAGCAGTGCCTCGGCCAATGAGCAGTTCTTC.

The CDR3 nucleotides read TGCAGTGCTAGTACAGGGGGAGGCTACACCTTC. This sequence encodes CSASTGGGYTF. V usage is TRBV20-1 and J usage is TRBJ1-2, with 8 bases matching TRBD1. V lost 3 bases to trimming and J lost 8 bases; unmatched junction nucleotides: 2. CDR3 size: 11 residues. Germline-derived CDR1 and CDR2 are DFQATT and SNEGSKA (reference sequence).

This clonotype qualifies as medium-sized (0.01 to 0.1%). V usage is TRBV12-3 or TRBV12-4 and J usage is TRBJ2-1; TRBD2 aligns across 10 bases. The CDR3 extends over 15 amino acids. The V segment lost 6 bases and the J segment 5 bases; nucleotides outside the gene matches: 7. The CDR3 here is CASSRAGGPHNEQFF. The DNA of the CDR3 is TGTGCCAGCAGCCGAGCGGGAGGGCCCCACAATGAGCAGTTCTTC.

This clonotype was picked up many times. This chain joins TRBV6-1 and TRBJ1-1, with D unresolved. V dropped 3 bases and J dropped 4 bases, with 21 bases sitting between them. Germline CDR1 MNHNS, CDR2 SASEGT. The CDR3 is made up of 17 amino acids. The CDR3 loop is CASSDLLGGPIGTEAFF. The CDR3 DNA follows: TGTGCCAGCAGTGATCTTCTCGGCGGACCTATAGGCACTGAAGCTTTCTTT.

This clonotype was found many times. The chain joins TRBV15 to TRBJ2-5; D is perhaps TRBD1 or TRBD2 (5 bases each). This CDR3 is built from 13 residues. Trimming cost V 3 bases and J 2 bases, with 7 bases left between them. Germline lookup yields CDR1 LNHNV and CDR2 YYDKDF (reference sequence). CDR3 amino acids: CATSRGVQETQYF. CDR3 coding DNA: TGTGCCACCAGCAGGGGGGTACAAGAGACCCAGTACTTC.

In this sample, this clonotype turned up many times. The genes are TRBV3-1 and TRBJ2-1; D tentatively fits TRBD1 or TRBD2 (5 bases each). The CDR3 runs to 15 residues. Trimming left V 3 bases short and J 3 bases short, with 12 bases between. Germline CDR1 and CDR2: LGHDT and YNNKEL (reference sequence). The CDR3 reads CASSQSPGRYNEQFF. In DNA form, the CDR3 reads TGTGCCAGCAGCCAGTCCCCGGGACGCTACAATGAGCAGTTCTTC.

This clonotype was counted at least ten times. The chain links TRBV10-3 to TRBJ2-1; 8 nucleotides line up with TRBD1. Germline V lookup: CDR1 ENHRY, CDR2 SYGVKD. This CDR3 is built from 14 residues. V trimming: 4 bases; J trimming: 8 bases; junction bases outside the gene matches: 7. Here the CDR3 DNA reads TGTGCCATCAGTGCCTCAGGGGGCAGCGATGAGCAGTTCTTC. Translating gives CAISASGGSDEQFF.

This clonotype was seen ten or more times. The chain carries TRBV6-1 and TRBJ1-4; tentative D call: TRBD1 (6 bases). This CDR3 is 13 amino acids long. Germline loops: CDR1 MNHNS, CDR2 SASEGT. Trimming removed 8 bases at V and 5 bases at J, with 12 bases between. The CDR3 DNA sequence: TGTGCCAGCTCGGGACACTCAAATGAAAAACTGTTTTTT. Its protein product is CASSGHSNEKLFF.

There are many counts of this clonotype. The chain couples TRBV29-1 to TRBJ2-5; possibly TRBD1 for D (6 bases). The V end was cut by 4 bases, the J end by 5 bases, with 14 bases between. CDR3 length equals 13 residues. Germline lookup yields CDR1 SQVTM and CDR2 ANQGSEA. CDR3 in DNA: TGCAGCGTTGGCCCAACAGGGATGGAGACCCAGTACTTC. Residues: CSVGPTGMETQYF.

Many counts were recorded for this clonotype. The V gene is TRBV11-3, the J gene TRBJ2-5; 9 positions match TRBD1. Per the germline V gene, CDR1 is SGHNT and CDR2 is YENEEA. The V gene end was trimmed by 5 bases and the J gene end by 3 bases; junction bases not matched to a gene: 4. The length of the CDR3 is 14 residues. The CDR3 sequence: CASSIWTGEETQYF. The DNA of the CDR3 is TGTGCCAGCAGCATCTGGACAGGGGAAGAGACCCAGTACTTC. Drawing the rest from reference TRBV11-3 and TRBJ2-5, the complete variable domain is EAGVVQSPRYKIIEKKQPVAFWCNPISGHNTLYWYLQNLGQGPELLIRYENEEAVDDSQLPKDRFSAERLKGVDSTLKIQPAELGDSAVYLCASSIWTGEETQYFGPGTRLLVL.

Ten or more counts support this clonotype. V and J are TRBV5-1 and TRBJ2-1, with 7 bases identical to TRBD1. The CDR3 contains 13 residues. Germline-derived CDR1 and CDR2 are SGHRS and YFSETQ. The trim removed 2 bases at V and 9 bases at J, leaving 5 bases unmatched. The CDR3 bases are TGCGCCAGCAGCTTCCGGGGACAGTTTGAGCAGTTCTTC. Translating gives CASSFRGQFEQFF.

Many counts were recorded for this clonotype. The chain combines TRBV12-3 or TRBV12-4 with TRBJ1-5; D might be TRBD1 (6 bases). The CDR3 runs 17 residues. Trimming removed 5 bases at V and 2 bases at J, with 19 bases between. The chain's CDR3 is CASSLVPMGAGNQPQHF. The CDR3 bases are TGTGCCAGCAGTCTCGTACCCATGGGGGCGGGCAATCAGCCCCAGCATTTT.

This clonotype was seen many times. This sequence joins TRBV2 and TRBJ2-1; 8 nucleotides align to TRBD2. Trimming at V came to 4 bases and at J to 7 bases, leaving 9 bases not matched to a gene. Germline assignment: CDR1 SNHLY and CDR2 FYNNEI. The CDR3 runs 15 residues. The CDR3 coding sequence is TGTGCCAGCAGTGGGGAGCGGGAGTTCGGTAATGAGCAGTTCTTC. It is translated as CASSGEREFGNEQFF.

This chain links TRBV11-3 with TRBJ2-3; tentatively, D is TRBD2 (6 bases). Trimming removed 5 bases from V and 3 bases from J, with 15 bases in between. CDR1 and CDR2 from the germline V gene are SGHNT and YENEEA. The CDR3 covers 15 residues. CDR3 in amino acids: CASSTGREWTDTQYF. Here the CDR3 DNA reads TGTGCCAGCAGCACGGGCCGGGAGTGGACAGATACGCAGTATTTT.

This clonotype came up a few times. The rearrangement joins TRBV9 to TRBJ2-1; D unresolved. The CDR3 contains 14 residues. CDR1 and CDR2 (germline): SGDLS, YYNGEE. V was shortened by 0 bases and J by 5 bases, with 9 bases between the two germline ends. This CDR3 is CASSVVNRDNEQFF. The DNA of the CDR3 is TGTGCCAGCAGCGTAGTGAACCGGGACAATGAGCAGTTCTTC.

This clonotype was counted ten times or more. CDR3 sequence: CASSLSASGADTDTQYF. The CDR3 DNA sequence: TGTGCCAGCAGCCTTTCGGCGTCAGGGGCCGACACAGATACGCAGTATTTT. J is TRBJ2-3 and V is TRBV11-3; possibly TRBD1 for D (6 bases). With 5 bases removed from V and 2 bases from J, the gap between germline ends came to 20 bases. CDR1 is SGHNT, CDR2 YENEEA, per germline. This CDR3 has 17 residues.

V gene TRBV6-2 or TRBV6-3 combines with J gene TRBJ1-6; D ambiguous. The CDR3 totals 16 residues. Germline CDR1 reads MNHEY; CDR2 reads SVGEGT. With 0 bases removed from V and 7 bases from J, the gap between germline ends came to 13 bases. The CDR3 protein is CASSYSRGGFNSPLHF. The CDR3 DNA reads as TGTGCCAGCAGTTACTCGAGAGGAGGGTTCAATTCACCCCTCCACTTT.

This clonotype has ten or more counts. This chain links TRBV3-1 with TRBJ2-3; 8 positions agree with TRBD1. The CDR3 is 14 residues long. V shed 4 bases, J shed 0 bases, and the junction held 0 bases outside the gene matches. The germline V gene has CDR1 LGHDT and CDR2 YNNKEL (reference sequence). CDR3 coding DNA: TGTGCCAGCAGCCGGGACAGGAGCACAGATACGCAGTATTTT. Translating it yields CASSRDRSTDTQYF.

This clonotype occurred many times. The chain links TRBV27 to TRBJ2-1; no definite D call. The V and J ends lost 5 bases and 5 bases respectively, with 7 bases between them. The germline gives CDR1 MNHEY, CDR2 SMNVEV (reference sequence). The CDR3 spans 12 residues. The CDR3 spells CASSNFNNEQFF. CDR3 nucleotides: TGTGCCAGCAGTAACTTCAACAATGAGCAGTTCTTC.